This T cell receptor (beta chain) was recovered during a study of blood T cell repertoires in COVID-19. Germline V gives CDR1 LGHNA, CDR2 YSLEER. The CDR3 length is 13 residues. Trimming took off 4 bases at V and 8 bases at J, with 12 bases between the two ends. TCRdb's table, derived via immunoSEQ multiplex PCR, lists solely in-frame clones and lacks some. This table has roughly 260,000 clones, 86% appearing once. The rearrangement joins TRBV4-3 to TRBJ2-1, with D possibly matching TRBD2 (6 bases). This TCR derives from a young woman who had recovered from COVID-19. Sequencing used PBMCs or T cells enriched from blood (not recorded which). The CDR3 coding sequence is TGCGCCAGCAGCCGAGACGGGGGTGATGAGCAGTTCTTC. Residues: CASSRDGGDEQFF.